The present entry profiles one TCR beta chain with its context. Its antigen remains unidentified. Clones were sequenced by immunoSEQ multiplex PCR, and TCRdb holds only the in-frame ones, with some missing. This table has 8,500 or so clones, about 80% appearing once. These data come from a study of PD-1 blockade in classical Hodgkin lymphoma. All patients relapsed after autologous stem cell transplantation, and brentuximab vedotin exposure varied. By magnetic negative selection, CD4+ T cells were purified from thawed PBMCs. Study outcomes and limitations: Complete responders started with a diversity level that resembled newly diagnosed patients at baseline. Causes of the repertoire differences remain undefined, possibly disease activity or prior therapy. CD4+ TCR diversity, unlike CD8+, rose significantly by C4D1.

Trimming cost V 5 bases and J 0 bases; bases outside gene matches: 4. Germline V gene sequence: CDR1 SGHVS, CDR2 FQNEAQ. There are 15 residues in the CDR3. The receptor comes from a human donor with classical Hodgkin lymphoma. The V gene is TRBV7-8, the J gene TRBJ2-1, with 7 bases lining up with TRBD2. Specimen: CD4+ T cells from blood, collected at baseline. The CDR3 protein is CASSPGTNSYNEQFF. The CDR3 DNA reads TGTGCCAGCAGCCCTGGGACTAACTCCTACAATGAGCAGTTCTTC.